This T cell receptor (beta chain) came from a study of radiotherapy plus CTLA-4 blockade in lung cancer. Regarding the study as a whole: Tumor-derived TCR clones expanded in blood after radiotherapy plus ipilimumab.

The germline V gene has CDR1 SGHTA and CDR2 FQGTGA. This CDR3 has 15 residues. V was pared by 5 bases and J by 7 bases, with 8 bases of the junction left unmatched. Sequencing used immunoSEQ multiplex PCR; TCRdb keeps in-frame clones, though not all of them. Of 35,000 to 55,000 clones listed, less than 75% were seen once; the top ten hold roughly 25%. To note about this clone: The antigen is unknown.

This TCR was recovered from a human donor with non-small cell lung cancer who had a partial response to radiotherapy plus ipilimumab. This specimen consisted of peripheral blood, obtained from a patient treated with radiotherapy plus ipilimumab. The V and J genes are TRBV7-3 and TRBJ1-1, with 12 bases lining up with TRBD1. The CDR3 DNA reads as TGTGCCAGCAGCCTGGCTGGGACAGGGGGCGGTGAAGCTTTCTTT. It specifies CASSLAGTGGGEAFF.